Here is one T cell receptor beta chain with its context. Sequencing of TCR beta was undertaken in CD8+ and CD4+ T cells derived from blood. Treatment-naive patients with stable or active relapsing-remitting disease were the multiple sclerosis controls. In contrast to the negatively isolated CD8+ and CD4+ T cells, TEMRA cells were FACS-enriched. Trimming shortened V by 2 bases and J by 3 bases, and 8 bases separated the two germline ends. The CDR3 is 13 amino acids. Looked up from germline, CDR1 is KGHSH and CDR2 is LQKENI. The sample originates from a study of CD8 T cells in Susac syndrome. cDNA came from around 0.5 to 1 ug RNA primed by random hexamers. The method of amplification for TCR beta CDR3 was immunoSEQ multiplex PCR, covering 54 Vbeta and 13 Jbeta. TCRdb itself ran the immunoSEQ multiplex PCR reads through MiXCR, one entry per CDR3 protein. The repertoire includes roughly 120,000 distinct CDR3 sequences, 85% to 95% of them detected once, and approximately 0.093% sits in the top ten.

This sequence was found in a human donor with multiple sclerosis. Sequences were obtained from CD4+ T cells from PBMCs. This rearrangement joins TRBV18 to TRBJ2-7; D is undetermined. The CDR3 region is CASSPGPFYEQYF. CDR3 coding DNA: TGTGCCAGCTCACCAGGGCCTTTCTACGAGCAGTACTTC.